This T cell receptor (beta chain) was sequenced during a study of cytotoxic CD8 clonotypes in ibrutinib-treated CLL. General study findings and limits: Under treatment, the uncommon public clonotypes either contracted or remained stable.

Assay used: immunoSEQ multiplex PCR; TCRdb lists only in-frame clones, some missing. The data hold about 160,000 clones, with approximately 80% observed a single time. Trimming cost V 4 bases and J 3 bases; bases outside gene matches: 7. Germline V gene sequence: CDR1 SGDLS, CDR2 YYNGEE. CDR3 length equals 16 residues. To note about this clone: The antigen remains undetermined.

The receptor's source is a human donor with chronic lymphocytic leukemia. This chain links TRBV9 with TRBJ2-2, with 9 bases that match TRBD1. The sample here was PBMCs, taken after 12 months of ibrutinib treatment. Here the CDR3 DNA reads TGTGCCAGCAGCCCTAGGGGACAGGGTTACACCGGGGAGCTGTTTTTT. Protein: CASSPRGQGYTGELFF. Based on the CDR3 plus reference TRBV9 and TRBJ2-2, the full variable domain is DSGVTQTPKHLITATGQRVTLRCSPRSGDLSVYWYQQSLDQGLQFLIQYYNGEERAKGNILERFSAQQFPDLHSELNLSSLELGDSALYFCASSPRGQGYTGELFFGEGSRLTVL.